Listed below are T cell receptor beta chains from one sample, sequenced in a study of OX40 agonist ivuxolimab in advanced cancers. Only in-frame clones appear in the TCRdb table, and some are missing; sequencing was by immunoSEQ multiplex PCR. The top ten hold approximately 6.5% of the sample, which has over 65,000 clones, more than 70% seen once. The sample here was CD4+ or CD8+ T cells sorted from blood, taken in a trial of the OX40 agonist ivuxolimab. Receptors were obtained from an adult with an advanced solid tumor such as melanoma, head and neck, liver or kidney cancer. CDR3s include the opening cysteine and the closing phenylalanine or tryptophan. D genes are given only for firm matches. Part of the rows lack a size; the others show once, few, many or a class for expanded clones.

V	D	J	size	CDR3	DNA
TRBV2	.	TRBJ2-7	.	CASSGQGYEQYF	TGTGCCAGCAGTGGTCAGGGCTACGAGCAGTACTTC
TRBV27	.	TRBJ1-1	.	CASSLSQGGTEAFF	TGTGCCAGCAGTTTATCCCAGGGAGGGACTGAAGCTTTCTTT
TRBV10-2	.	TRBJ2-4	few	CASSSPIQYF	TGCGCCAGCAGCTCCCCCATTCAGTACTTC
TRBV9	TRBD1	TRBJ2-7	.	CASSSTGAEQYF	TGTGCCAGCAGCAGTACAGGGGCCGAGCAGTACTTC
TRBV5-1	.	TRBJ2-7	.	CASSLGAEQYF	TGCGCCAGCAGCTTGGGAGCCGAGCAGTACTTC
TRBV10-2	TRBD1	TRBJ1-5	.	CASNDRDNQPQHF	TGCGCCAGCAACGACAGGGACAATCAGCCCCAGCATTTT
TRBV23-1	.	TRBJ2-7	.	CASGQTESSYEQYF	TGCGCCAGCGGCCAGACGGAAAGCTCCTACGAGCAGTACTTC
TRBV19	.	TRBJ2-3	.	CASSGWGGTQYF	TGTGCCAGTAGTGGGTGGGGGGGCACGCAGTATTTT
TRBV6-1	.	TRBJ1-6	.	CASSERILGNSPLHF	TGTGCCAGCAGTGAGCGGATTTTGGGTAATTCACCCCTCCACTTT
TRBV11-2	.	TRBJ1-1	.	CASSLQKRGTEAFF	TGTGCCAGCAGCTTACAGAAACGAGGCACTGAAGCTTTCTTT
TRBV6-1	.	TRBJ2-7	.	CASRKDSYEQYF	TGTGCCAGCAGAAAAGATTCCTACGAGCAGTACTTC
TRBV30	.	TRBJ1-5	.	CACVVGGVKGNQPQHF	TGTGCCTGCGTCGTGGGGGGCGTGAAGGGGAATCAGCCCCAGCATTTT
TRBV5-6	.	TRBJ1-2	.	CASSFISLSYTF	TGTGCCAGCAGCTTTATAAGTTTAAGCTACACCTTC
TRBV4-3	.	TRBJ2-7	.	CASSRERNYEQYF	TGCGCCAGCAGCCGTGAGCGTAACTACGAGCAGTACTTC
TRBV6-6	.	TRBJ2-7	.	CASGVAVYEQYF	TGTGCCAGCGGGGTAGCGGTCTACGAGCAGTACTTC
TRBV18	.	TRBJ2-2	.	CASSPGTLNTGELFF	TGTGCCAGCTCCCCTGGGACGTTGAACACCGGGGAGCTGTTTTTT
TRBV5-1	TRBD2	TRBJ2-2	.	CASSVGLAPGELFF	TGCGCCAGCAGCGTGGGACTAGCGCCCGGGGAGCTGTTTTTT
TRBV20-1	.	TRBJ2-7	.	CSAVRDYEQYF	TGCAGTGCCGTCAGGGATTACGAGCAGTACTTC
TRBV27	.	TRBJ2-3	.	CASSLFISSAPSTDTQYF	TGTGCCAGCAGTTTATTCATCTCTAGCGCGCCTAGCACAGATACGCAGTATTTT
TRBV2	TRBD1	TRBJ1-1	.	CASSARTGVNTEAFF	TGTGCCAGCAGTGCGCGAACAGGGGTGAACACTGAAGCTTTCTTT
TRBV19	.	TRBJ2-3	.	CASSTTVTDTQYF	TGTGCCAGTAGTACTACGGTCACAGATACGCAGTATTTT
TRBV21-1	.	TRBJ1-1	.	CASSSSRGAAFF	TGTGCCAGCAGCAGCTCCAGGGGGGCAGCTTTCTTT
TRBV21-1	.	TRBJ1-1	.	CASIQLCEAFF	TGTGCCAGCATACAGCTTTGTGAAGCTTTCTTT
TRBV27	TRBD2	TRBJ2-3	.	CASRDLAGGPSTSTDTQYF	TGTGCCAGCAGAGACCTAGCGGGAGGGCCCTCGACTAGCACAGATACGCAGTATTTT
TRBV19	TRBD1	TRBJ1-1	.	CASYRGVLIPEAFF	TGTGCCAGCTACAGGGGGGTTTTGATTCCTGAAGCTTTCTTT
TRBV18	.	TRBJ1-1	.	CASSRTPDTEAFF	TGTGCCAGCTCTCGGACACCCGACACTGAAGCTTTCTTT
TRBV7-8	.	TRBJ1-1	once	CASSLTPNTEAFF	TGTGCCAGCAGCTTAACCCCGAACACTGAAGCTTTCTTT
TRBV18	.	TRBJ1-2	.	CASSPGQGLGKDYGYTF	TGTGCCAGCTCACCTGGGCAGGGGCTGGGGAAAGACTATGGCTACACCTTC
TRBV18	.	TRBJ2-1	.	CASSLLANNEQFF	TGTGCCAGCTCACTGCTAGCAAACAATGAGCAGTTCTTC
TRBV15	.	TRBJ1-5	.	CATSRQSRDQPQHF	TGTGCCACCAGCAGGCAAAGTCGGGATCAGCCCCAGCATTTT
TRBV7-9	.	TRBJ2-5	.	CASSLEYF	TGTGCCAGCAGCCTCGAGTACTTC
TRBV28	TRBD2	TRBJ2-1	.	CASSLPGLAGLEQFF	TGTGCCAGCAGTTTGCCGGGACTAGCGGGACTTGAGCAGTTCTTC
TRBV5-6	.	TRBJ2-4	.	CASSWREQSLNIQYF	TGTGCCAGCAGCTGGAGGGAACAGAGTTTAAACATTCAGTACTTC
TRBV9	.	TRBJ1-6	.	CASSARPNSPLHF	TGTGCCAGCAGCGCCCGCCCAAACTCACCCCTCCACTTT
TRBV6-5	.	TRBJ2-2	.	CASRLWTGELFF	TGTGCCAGCAGACTATGGACCGGGGAGCTGTTTTTT
TRBV7-6	.	TRBJ2-1	few	CASSLAWGRGNEQFF	TGTGCCAGCAGCTTAGCATGGGGAAGGGGGAATGAGCAGTTCTTC
TRBV25-1	TRBD1	TRBJ1-4	.	CASSPPPGQGKRGEKLFF	TGTGCCAGCAGTCCACCCCCGGGACAGGGTAAGAGGGGTGAAAAACTGTTTTTT
TRBV5-4	.	TRBJ2-1	.	CASSLDTTPRWNEQFF	TGTGCCAGCAGCTTGGATACGACCCCACGGTGGAATGAGCAGTTCTTC
TRBV6-7	.	TRBJ2-1	.	CATAGSYNEQFF	TGTGCCACCGCCGGCAGCTACAATGAGCAGTTCTTC
TRBV11-3	TRBD1	TRBJ1-2	.	CASSRLGTGSNGYTF	TGTGCCAGCAGCCGCCTCGGGACAGGCTCGAATGGCTACACCTTC
TRBV7-9	.	TRBJ2-1	.	CASSLVAGAISSYNEQFF	TGTGCCAGCAGCTTAGTAGCCGGAGCGATAAGCTCCTACAATGAGCAGTTCTTC
TRBV5-6	TRBD2	TRBJ2-1	once	CASSLTETGEREIVDEQFF	TGTGCCAGCAGCTTGACCGAGACAGGCGAGCGGGAGATAGTCGATGAGCAGTTCTTC
TRBV19	TRBD2	TRBJ2-7	.	CASSAGLAGVQQYF	TGTGCCAGTAGTGCGGGACTAGCGGGAGTTCAGCAGTACTTC
TRBV4-1	TRBD1	TRBJ2-7	.	CASSLGGTGSSYEQYF	TGCGCCAGCAGCCTAGGGGGGACAGGGTCCTCCTACGAGCAGTACTTC
TRBV7-5	.	TRBJ2-7	.	CARSLEVSKTYEQYF	TGTGCCAGAAGCTTAGAGGTCAGTAAGACCTACGAGCAGTACTTC
TRBV11-2	TRBD2	TRBJ2-7	.	CASSLEATSVSEQYF	TGTGCCAGCAGCTTAGAAGCGACTAGCGTGTCCGAGCAGTACTTC
TRBV11-2	.	TRBJ2-3	.	CASSLVARAFTDTQYF	TGTGCCAGCAGCTTAGTAGCGCGGGCCTTCACAGATACGCAGTATTTT
TRBV5-1	.	TRBJ1-2	.	CASSLEDMYGYTF	TGCGCCAGCAGCTTGGAGGATATGTATGGCTACACCTTC
TRBV11-2	TRBD1	TRBJ1-5	.	CASSLDRTGGQPQHF	TGTGCCAGCAGCTTAGATCGGACAGGGGGGCAGCCCCAGCATTTT
TRBV7-3	.	TRBJ2-1	.	CASSFASVNEQFF	TGTGCCAGCAGCTTTGCTAGCGTGAATGAGCAGTTCTTC
TRBV5-6	.	TRBJ1-2	.	CASSPEGVVLTSGYGYTF	TGTGCCAGCAGCCCCGAGGGGGTGGTCCTAACGAGTGGCTATGGCTACACCTTC
TRBV18	.	TRBJ2-5	.	CASSPEQAGQYF	TGTGCCAGCTCACCAGAGCAGGCGGGCCAGTACTTC
TRBV4-2	TRBD1	TRBJ2-1	.	CASSQPTGGYGNEQFF	TGTGCCAGCAGCCAACCCACAGGGGGGTATGGCAATGAGCAGTTCTTC
TRBV9	.	TRBJ2-7	.	CASSVEVGGTYEQYF	TGTGCCAGCAGCGTAGAGGTAGGAGGGACCTACGAGCAGTACTTC